The 16 T cell receptor beta chains below all came from one sample that was sequenced in a study of blood T cell repertoires in COVID-19. The assay was immunoSEQ multiplex PCR, and TCRdb's table has in-frame clones only and misses some. The sample consists of 160,000 or so clones, roughly 84% of them appearing once. Sequencing input: peripheral blood. The receptors stem from a human donor in a cohort sampled during active COVID-19.

J is TRBJ1-2 and V is TRBV19, with 8 bases that match TRBD1. Unmatched junction bases numbered 9, after V lost 4 bases and J lost 2 bases. The V gene's germline CDR1 is LNHDA and CDR2 SQIVND (reference sequence). The CDR3 length is 16 residues. CDR3 nucleotide sequence: TGTGCCAGTAGTACCTTTATTGGACAGGGCAACTATGGCTACACCTTC. This codes for CASSTFIGQGNYGYTF.

The CDR3 loop reads CASRQPATNSGANVLTF. CDR3 in DNA: TGCGCCAGCCGACAGCCAGCGACAAACTCTGGGGCCAACGTCCTGACTTTC. The chain links TRBV5-1 to TRBJ2-6; weak D call: TRBD1 (5 bases). The length of the CDR3 is 17 residues. The V gene lost 7 bases and the J gene lost 0 bases, with 17 bases spanning the gap. Germline CDR1 SGHRS, CDR2 YFSETQ.

The chain is built from TRBV6-5 and TRBJ1-2; TRBD1 is a possible D gene (5 bases). Germline CDR1 reads MNHEY; CDR2 reads SVGAGI. The CDR3 sequence is 15 residues long. V was cut by 0 bases and J by 6 bases, with 14 bases left in between. This chain's CDR3 is CASSYSRRGEDGYTF. The CDR3, as DNA: TGTGCCAGCAGTTACTCTCGGCGGGGGGAGGATGGCTACACCTTC.

The chain has TRBV7-9 and TRBJ1-4; 8 bases are shared with TRBD1. Germline CDR1 and CDR2: SEHNR and FQNEAQ (reference sequence). V shed 4 bases and J 8 bases; nucleotides not matched to a gene: 6. The CDR3 sequence is 14 residues long. The CDR3 DNA is TGTGCCAGCAGCTCACAGGGGGTCGGGGAAAAACTGTTTTTT. Amino acid sequence: CASSSQGVGEKLFF.

The chain links TRBV19 to TRBJ2-5, with D maybe TRBD2 (5 bases). The CDR3 extends over 13 amino acids. CDR1 and CDR2 (germline): LNHDA, SQIVND (reference sequence). V lost 10 bases and J 3 bases, leaving 15 bases between the germline ends. The CDR3 loop is CATSLSGEETQYF. DNA of the CDR3: TGTGCCACCTCGTTGTCCGGGGAAGAGACCCAGTACTTC.

There are a few counts of this clone. The CDR3 sequence: CASSSLGTFSYEQYF. In nucleotides, the CDR3 is TGTGCCAGCAGCTCTCTAGGGACTTTTTCCTACGAGCAGTACTTC. The rearrangement uses TRBV7-6 and TRBJ2-7; tentative D call: TRBD2 (6 bases). V lost 4 bases to trimming and J lost 1 base, with 14 bases between them. Germline assignment: CDR1 SGHVS and CDR2 FNYEAQ. This CDR3 is built from 15 residues. The whole variable domain, filled in from reference TRBV7-6 and TRBJ2-7, reads GAGVSQSPRYKVTKRGQDVALRCDPISGHVSLYWYRQALGQGPEFLTYFNYEAQQDKSGLPNDRFSAERPEGSISTLTIQRTEQRDSAMYRCASSSLGTFSYEQYFGPGTRLTVT.

The gene calls are TRBV11-2 and TRBJ2-2; 10 bases line up with TRBD2. CDR3 size: 17 residues. CDR1 is SGHAT, CDR2 FQNNGV, per germline. After removal of 0 bases from V and 5 bases from J, the junction contained 6 bases not matched to a gene. DNA for the CDR3: TGTGCCAGCAGCTTAGAGGGAGCGGGAGGGCGGACCGGGGAGCTGTTTTTT. Translated: CASSLEGAGGRTGELFF.

This chain joins TRBV10-2 and TRBJ1-3; D perhaps matches TRBD1 (5 bases). CDR1 WSHSY and CDR2 SAAADI come from the germline V gene. Trimming cost V 6 bases and J 0 bases, with 12 bases left between them. The CDR3 is 15 residues long. CDR3 nucleotides: TGCGCCAGCAGCCCCGTGGGGGGCTCTGGAAACACCATATATTTT. Translation: CASSPVGGSGNTIYF.

The gene calls are TRBV29-1 and TRBJ1-2; 8 nucleotides align to TRBD1. The junction had 7 bases not matched to a gene; V was cut back by 4 bases and J by 6 bases. CDR1 and CDR2 (germline): SQVTM, ANQGSEA. CDR3 length equals 13 residues. The CDR3, as DNA: TGCAGCGTTGTAGGTCAGGGGGCGAATGGCTACACCTTC. This gives the protein CSVVGQGANGYTF. Based on the CDR3 plus reference TRBV29-1 and TRBJ1-2, the full variable domain is SAVISQKPSRDICQRGTSLTIQCQVDSQVTMMFWYRQQPGQSLTLIATANQGSEATYESGFVIDKFPISRPNLTFSTLTVSNMSPEDSSIYLCSVVGQGANGYTFGSGTRLTVV.

J is TRBJ2-7 and V is TRBV6-5, with 9 bases aligning to TRBD1. The V gene's germline CDR1 is MNHEY and CDR2 SVGAGI. This CDR3 comprises 14 residues. The V and J ends lost 5 bases and 1 base, in that order; junction bases with no gene match: 3. CDR3 residues: CASSTGTGSYEQYF. The CDR3 nucleotides are TGTGCCAGCAGTACCGGGACAGGGTCCTACGAGCAGTACTTC.

The chain has TRBV2 and TRBJ2-3; D gene ambiguous. V was clipped by 4 bases and J by 3 bases, with 11 bases between them. CDR1 SNHLY and CDR2 FYNNEI come from the germline V gene. The CDR3 covers 14 residues. The chain's CDR3 is CASSGGLATDTQYF. The CDR3, as DNA: TGTGCCAGCAGTGGCGGCTTGGCGACAGATACGCAGTATTTT.

The V and J genes are TRBV9 and TRBJ2-7; a weak D match, TRBD2 (5 bases). Germline lookup yields CDR1 SGDLS and CDR2 YYNGEE. The CDR3 is 13 amino acids. Trimming left V 1 base short and J 7 bases short, with 12 bases between. CDR3 in amino acids: CASSVQNTGEQYF. The CDR3 DNA reads as TGTGCCAGCAGCGTACAGAATACGGGAGAGCAGTACTTC.

This clone has just a few counts. The V call is TRBV5-4, the J call TRBJ2-7; the match to TRBD2 covers 12 bases. The CDR3 is made up of 17 amino acids. Germline assignment: CDR1 SGHNT and CDR2 YYREEE (reference sequence). V was pared by 0 bases and J by 2 bases, with 6 bases of the junction left unmatched. The CDR3 loop reads CASSLGGLAGLTYEQYF. The CDR3 region has the DNA TGTGCCAGCAGCTTGGGTGGACTAGCGGGATTAACCTACGAGCAGTACTTC.

This clone has just a few counts. The chain uses TRBV25-1 and TRBJ1-2, with D maybe TRBD1 (5 bases). Trimming removed 1 base from V and 3 bases from J, with 9 bases in between. The CDR3 is 14 amino acids. CDR1 and CDR2 (germline): MGHDK, SYGVNS. CDR3 sequence (DNA): TGTGCCAGCAGTGAATCTGACAGATACTATGGCTACACCTTC. Protein product: CASSESDRYYGYTF.

This clone was counted between two and nine times. This rearrangement joins TRBV11-1 to TRBJ2-3, with a tentative D call TRBD1 (6 bases). The V gene's germline CDR1 is SGHAT and CDR2 FQDESV (reference sequence). This CDR3 contains 15 residues. Trimming pared 3 bases from V and 1 base from J, leaving 11 bases between. CDR3 loop: CASSLDGGGTDTQYF. The CDR3, as DNA: TGTGCCAGCAGCTTGGATGGGGGCGGCACAGATACGCAGTATTTT.

V usage is TRBV10-1 and J usage is TRBJ2-5; 13 bases fit TRBD2. Germline CDR1 is WNHNN and CDR2 is SYGVQD (reference sequence). The junction had 5 bases not matched to a gene; V was cut back by 6 bases and J by 4 bases. This CDR3 has 15 amino acids. This chain's CDR3 is CASSLGLAGRETQYF. The DNA of the CDR3 is TGCGCCAGCAGCTTGGGACTAGCGGGGAGAGAGACCCAGTACTTC.